Presented here are 9 T cell receptor beta chains from one specimen sequenced in a study of Graves' ophthalmopathy and Graves' hyperthyroidism (dated by TCRdb to about 2018). The sequencer was an Illumina HiSeq 2000. For repertoire sequencing, TCR beta CDR3 regions were amplified from RNA transcripts. HTBI primers and the Qiagen OneStep RT-PCR kit were used in a first-round RT-PCR, which was followed by a second-round multiplex PCR, size selection and purification. TCRdb passed the public sequencing reads through fastp at Q25 and MiXCR, retaining productive beta sequences. Each CDR3 protein appears once, grouped with its most common genes and DNA. The sample contains about half a million distinct CDR3 sequences, approximately 15% of them found a single time. Together, the top ten hold roughly 10% of the sample. Sequenced sample: blood. All receptors come from a woman aged 30 to 39 with Graves' ophthalmopathy. Donor details come from another sample of the same person, matched by shared clones.

This clonotype was detected many times. The rearrangement uses TRBV6-1 and TRBJ2-5; 7 nucleotides agree with TRBD2. Germline V CDR1 and CDR2: MNHNS, SASEGT. After removal of 8 bases from V and 5 bases from J, the junction contained 14 bases not matched to a gene. The CDR3 has 15 amino acids. The CDR3 protein is CASHQEAGAPETQYF. In nucleotides, the CDR3 is TGTGCCAGCCACCAGGAGGCGGGAGCCCCGGAGACCCAGTACTTC.

In regard to this clonotype: A read error is likely, as this CDR3 ends without the conserved phenylalanine or tryptophan. The V call is TRBV12-3 or TRBV12-4, the J call TRBJ1-3, with 10 positions matching TRBD1. Unmatched junction bases numbered 3, after V lost 6 bases and J lost 4 bases. The CDR3 consists of 14 residues. CDR3 protein: CASRGDRGGNTIYS. CDR3 nucleotide sequence: TGTGCCAGCAGGGGGGACAGGGGAGGAAACACCATATATTCT.

This clonotype was found many times. V and J are TRBV27 and TRBJ1-5; D is unclear. The CDR3 extends over 13 amino acids. The V gene's germline CDR1 is MNHEY and CDR2 SMNVEV (reference sequence). The V end was cut by 1 base, the J end by 6 bases, with 7 bases between. The CDR3 sequence is CASSLFTGQPQHF. DNA of the CDR3: TGTGCCAGCAGTTTATTTACGGGTCAGCCCCAGCATTTT.

This clonotype was picked up many times. This chain links TRBV20-1 with TRBJ2-7; 8 bases match TRBD2. V was clipped by 3 bases and J by 3 bases; unmatched bases: 10. From germline, CDR1 is DFQATT and CDR2 SNEGSKA (reference sequence). CDR3 length: 15 residues. The CDR3 protein is CSARNSAGTSYEQYF. DNA of the CDR3: TGCAGTGCTAGGAACTCAGCAGGGACTAGCTACGAGCAGTACTTC.

The sample holds many counts of this clonotype. The rearrangement uses TRBV7-9 and TRBJ1-1; D is uncertain. Looked up from germline, CDR1 is SEHNR and CDR2 is FQNEAQ (reference sequence). The ends were cut back, 5 bases at V and 3 bases at J, with 10 bases in the middle. The CDR3 consists of 13 residues. The CDR3 bases are TGTGCCAGCAGCCTAGAGGAGGACACTGAAGCTTTCTTT. Translation gives CASSLEEDTEAFF. Variable domain in full (rest from reference TRBV7-9 and TRBJ1-1): DTGVSQNPRHKITKRGQNVTFRCDPISEHNRLYWYRQTLGQGPEFLTYFQNEAQLEKSRLLSDRFSAERPKGSFSTLEIQRTEQGDSAMYLCASSLEEDTEAFFGQGTRLTVV.

This clonotype was seen at least ten times. A junction boundary mismatches the germline segment, possibly from a read error. The chain couples TRBV5-1 to TRBJ1-6; D gene uncertain. The CDR3 extends over 12 amino acids. Looked up from germline, CDR1 is SGHRS and CDR2 is YFSETQ. In nucleotides, the CDR3 is TGTGCCAGCAGTTTCGGGAATTCACCCCTCCACTTT. It codes for CASSFGNSPLHF. Full variable domain (outside the CDR3, taken from reference TRBV5-1 and TRBJ1-6): KAGVTQTPRYLIKTRGQQVTLSCSPISGHRSVSWYQQTPGQGLQFLFEYFSETQRNKGNFPGRFSGRQFSNSRSEMNVSTLELGDSALYLCASSFGNSPLHFGNGTRLTVT.

The chain carries TRBV6-1 and TRBJ1-1; 10 bases map to TRBD1. V was pared by 5 bases and J by 7 bases, with 7 bases of the junction left unmatched. Germline values: CDR1 MNHNS, CDR2 SASEGT. CDR3 length: 14 amino acids. The CDR3 loop reads CASSTGQGRNEAFF. CDR3 DNA: TGTGCCAGCAGTACGGGACAGGGGCGAAATGAAGCTTTCTTT.

The sample holds a few counts of this clonotype. V is TRBV28 and J is TRBJ2-2; no clear D. This CDR3 has 14 amino acids. The germline V gene encodes CDR1 MDHEN and CDR2 SYDVKM. The V gene lost 2 bases and the J gene lost 6 bases, with 10 bases spanning the gap. The DNA for the CDR3 is TGTGCCAGCAGTTTAACCCGAGAGTCCGGGGAGCTGTTTTTT. Residues: CASSLTRESGELFF.

This clonotype came up many times. The chain couples TRBV7-8 to TRBJ2-1, with a possible D match to TRBD2 (5 bases). Trimming stripped 2 bases from V and 15 bases from J, with 17 bases between. Per germline, CDR1 SGHVS and CDR2 FQNEAQ. The CDR3 length is 13 residues. DNA of the CDR3: TGTGCCAGCAGCTTAATCGTTAGCGAATGGCTGTTCTTC. Its translation: CASSLIVSEWLFF.